A single T cell receptor beta chain is shown here with its context. Its target is not known. These data belong to a study of cytomegalovirus exposure and HLA in healthy donors. In the PCR, 60 Vbeta and 13 Jbeta primers were used. Sequenced by immunoSEQ multiplex PCR; TCRdb stores in-frame clones only, minus some. The repertoire has 100,000 to 120,000 clones, over 60% of them found once; the top ten carry over 10%. This CDR3 has 14 residues. V lost 5 bases and J lost 0, with 10 bases in between. Germline assignment: CDR1 ENHRY and CDR2 SYGVKD. Study-wide results and caveats: Later, an analysis found that common viral pathogens appeared to be linked with several of the most significant clusters. Most TCR sequences proved rare, with some public TCRs found in many donors.

The donors gave bone marrow, and they were healthy. This chain uses TRBV10-3 with TRBJ1-2; D unresolved. The source of this sequence is a man younger than 40 in good health and CMV-seropositive. The specimen was PBMCs. CDR3 region: CAISPQQTNYGYTF. The DNA of the CDR3 is TGTGCCATCAGTCCTCAACAGACTAACTATGGCTACACCTTC.